The 28 T cell receptor beta chains given below trace back to one sample, sequenced in a study of tissue T cells after allogeneic stem cell transplantation. The table came from immunoSEQ multiplex PCR; TCRdb's copy has only in-frame clones and leaves some out. The table shows 4,000 to 5,000 clones, with more than 70% occurring only once. Enrolled prospectively were adult allogeneic hematopoietic cell transplant recipients whose graft-versus-host disease was steroid-refractory. The sample consisted of esophageal tissue, taken at autopsy. The source is a male patient at least 60 years old with steroid-refractory graft-versus-host disease after an allogeneic stem cell transplant. Some of the T cells may derive from the graft donor.

This clone is termed large. The rearrangement joins TRBV3-1 (or the pseudogene TRBV3-2) to TRBJ2-2, with a possible D match to TRBD2 (5 bases). CDR3 length: 20 residues. Per germline, CDR1 LGHDT and CDR2 YNNKEL (reference sequence). The V and J ends lost 4 bases and 0 bases respectively, with 24 bases between them. In nucleotides, the CDR3 is TGTGCCAGCAGCCCCCCCGGAAGGGAGCTGGGGTTCGCGAACACCGGGGAGCTGTTTTTT. Protein sequence: CASSPPGRELGFANTGELFF.

This chain links TRBV7-9 with TRBJ1-1; D gene unclear. The ends were cut back, 1 base at V and 0 bases at J, with 12 bases in the middle. This CDR3 region has 16 residues. CDR1 and CDR2 from the germline V gene are SEHNR and FQNEAQ (reference sequence). The CDR3 is CASSLGVSLVNTEAFF. The CDR3 DNA is TGTGCCAGCAGCTTAGGGGTTTCTCTCGTGAACACTGAAGCTTTCTTT.

The chain combines TRBV4-2 with TRBJ1-1; D uncertain. Between the trimmed V and J ends, which lost 1 base and 11 bases, there was a span of 17 bases. This CDR3 comprises 14 residues. Germline assignment: CDR1 LGHNA and CDR2 YNFKEQ. CDR3 in amino acids: CASSQGTRVSYAFF. The CDR3 DNA reads TGTGCCAGCAGCCAAGGGACCCGGGTTTCATACGCTTTCTTT.

The chain carries TRBV28 and TRBJ2-7; perhaps TRBD2 as D (6 bases). The CDR3 contains 13 residues. CDR1 MDHEN and CDR2 SYDVKM come from the germline V gene. V was trimmed by 3 bases and J by 0 bases, leaving 6 bases between them. CDR3 loop: CASSLGGSYEQYF. The CDR3 nucleotides read TGTGCCAGCAGTTTGGGGGGCTCCTACGAGCAGTACTTC.

The gene calls are TRBV27 and TRBJ2-2; TRBD1 is a possible D gene (5 bases). There are 16 residues in the CDR3. CDR1 and CDR2 from the germline V gene are MNHEY and SMNVEV (reference sequence). Trimming stripped 6 bases from V and 5 bases from J, with 19 bases between. This CDR3 is CASRAYYRAGTGELFF. The CDR3 coding sequence is TGTGCCAGCAGGGCATACTACCGGGCAGGGACCGGGGAGCTGTTTTTT.

This chain uses TRBV19 with TRBJ2-7; weak D call: TRBD1 (6 bases). Germline V gene data show CDR1 as LNHDA and CDR2 as SQIVND (reference sequence). Trimming took 5 bases from V and 0 from J, leaving 11 bases between them. This CDR3 is built from 14 residues. The CDR3 spells CASSGDTGSYEQYF. The CDR3 DNA sequence: TGTGCCAGTAGTGGGGACACGGGCTCCTACGAGCAGTACTTC.

The chain combines TRBV13 with TRBJ1-1, with a possible D match to TRBD1 (6 bases). This CDR3 contains 14 residues. Germline CDR1 is PRHDT and CDR2 is FYEKMQ (reference sequence). Trimming left V 5 bases short and J 0 bases short, with 10 bases between. The CDR3 loop is CASSRGLLNTEAFF. For the CDR3, the DNA is TGTGCCAGCAGCCGGGGGCTGTTGAACACTGAAGCTTTCTTT.

The genes are TRBV27 and TRBJ2-3; the match to TRBD2 covers 11 bases. Germline values: CDR1 MNHEY, CDR2 SMNVEV (reference sequence). V lost 6 bases, J lost 2 bases, and 7 bases stayed unmatched. The CDR3 runs 16 residues. CDR3 region: CASRTKGLAVTDTQYF. For the CDR3, the DNA is TGTGCCAGCAGGACTAAGGGACTAGCGGTCACAGATACGCAGTATTTT.

This sequence joins TRBV5-4 and TRBJ2-5; either TRBD1 or TRBD2 may fit D (5 bases each). Germline V gene data show CDR1 as SGHNT and CDR2 as YYREEE (reference sequence). CDR3 length: 14 residues. The ends were cut back, 0 bases at V and 2 bases at J, with 8 bases in the middle. The CDR3: CASSLAGTQETQYF. CDR3 bases: TGTGCCAGCAGCTTGGCCGGGACGCAAGAGACCCAGTACTTC.

In its sample, this clone was seen a few times. The V and J genes are TRBV5-1 and TRBJ2-7, with D possibly being TRBD2 (6 bases). V was shortened by 1 base and J by 6 bases, with 14 bases between the two germline ends. There are 14 residues in the CDR3. Germline loops: CDR1 SGHRS, CDR2 YFSETQ. The CDR3 sequence is CASSLRRGPFEQYF. The CDR3, as DNA: TGCGCCAGCAGCTTGAGGAGGGGACCTTTCGAGCAGTACTTC.

This clone was recorded a few times. The chain employs TRBV6-5 and TRBJ1-2; perhaps TRBD1 as D (6 bases). The germline V gene has CDR1 MNHEY and CDR2 SVGAGI. V shed 0 bases and J shed 5 bases, with 13 bases lying between them. The CDR3 totals 15 residues. DNA for the CDR3: TGTGCCAGCAGTTACTCTGGGGGCGCGCGATATGGCTACACCTTC. As protein: CASSYSGGARYGYTF.

This clone was counted once. This specimen includes other DNA sequences encoding the same CDR3. V gene TRBV5-4 combines with J gene TRBJ2-1, with D possibly TRBD1 on 5 matching bases. Trimming pared 2 bases from V and 8 bases from J, leaving 8 bases between. Germline CDR1 is SGHNT and CDR2 is YYREEE (reference sequence). CDR3 length equals 12 residues. The CDR3 nucleotides are TGTGCCAGCAGCTTACAGGTAGATGAGCAGTTCTTC. It specifies CASSLQVDEQFF.

The V call is TRBV28, the J call TRBJ2-2; 11 bases agree with TRBD1. In germline, CDR1 is MDHEN, CDR2 SYDVKM. This CDR3 is built from 18 residues. The junction had 15 bases not matched to a gene; V was cut back by 6 bases and J by 6 bases. The CDR3 coding sequence is TGTGCCAGCAGCCGCCGGACAGGGGGCGTGTCTCGTCCCGGGGAGCTGTTTTTT. The encoded protein is CASSRRTGGVSRPGELFF.

The chain employs TRBV5-1 and TRBJ1-1; perhaps TRBD1 as D (6 bases). Trimming stripped 2 bases from V and 5 bases from J, with 16 bases between. This CDR3 contains 15 residues. Looked up from germline, CDR1 is SGHRS and CDR2 is YFSETQ. CDR3 in amino acids: CASSLGRGVQTEAFF. The CDR3 DNA is TGCGCCAGCAGCTTAGGCAGGGGAGTTCAGACTGAAGCTTTCTTT.

This rearrangement joins TRBV21-1 to TRBJ1-5; the D call TRBD1 from the table was never checked on the DNA. TRBV21-1 is a documented pseudogene. CDR3 length equals 18 residues. CDR3 amino acids: CASSKGTAWDRGNQPQHF. In DNA, the CDR3 is TGTGCCAGCAGCAAAGGAACGGCATGGGACAGAGGAAATCAGCCCCAGCATTTT.

The chain couples TRBV30 to TRBJ2-1; 11 bases fit TRBD2. This CDR3 has 17 residues. V trimming: 0 bases; J trimming: 8 bases; junction bases outside the gene matches: 12. Germline V gene lookup returns CDR1 GTSNPN and CDR2 SVGIG (reference sequence). In DNA form, the CDR3 reads TGTGCCTGGAGTGTATTACTAGCGGGGGTGTCTGGCGATGAGCAGTTCTTC. Its translation: CAWSVLLAGVSGDEQFF.

The V call is TRBV9, the J call TRBJ1-4; the D gene is possibly TRBD1 (6 bases). Germline V CDR1 and CDR2: SGDLS, YYNGEE. This CDR3 comprises 17 residues. Trimming removed 2 bases at V and 4 bases at J, with 18 bases between. CDR3 nucleotide sequence: TGTGCCAGCAGCGTGGGACGAGGGGGGAACGGTAATGAAAAACTGTTTTTT. Translated, it gives CASSVGRGGNGNEKLFF.

The CDR3 DNA reads as TGTGCCAGCAGAATAGGGGGGGACAGACGAAACACCATATATTTT. Encoded protein: CASRIGGDRRNTIYF. The gene calls are TRBV6-6 and TRBJ1-3; TRBD1 agrees at 7 bases. CDR1 and CDR2 from the germline V gene are MNHNY and SVGAGI (reference sequence). This CDR3 has 15 residues. After removal of 6 bases from V and 5 bases from J, the junction contained 10 bases not matched to a gene.

The V and J genes are TRBV28 and TRBJ2-7; D assignment may be TRBD1 or TRBD2 (5 bases each). Germline lookup yields CDR1 MDHEN and CDR2 SYDVKM. This CDR3 has 12 amino acids. V dropped 3 bases and J dropped 4 bases, with 7 bases sitting between them. This chain's CDR3 is CASSLWGYEQYF. The CDR3 nucleotides are TGTGCCAGCAGTTTGTGGGGGTACGAGCAGTACTTC.

The chain uses TRBV4-1 and TRBJ1-1; 11 bases agree with TRBD1. From germline, CDR1 is MGHRA and CDR2 YSYEKL. The CDR3 is 14 residues long. With V trimmed by 4 bases and J by 5 bases, 3 bases remained unmatched. CDR3 DNA sequence: TGCGCCAGCAGCCTGGGACAGGGGGGAACTGAAGCTTTCTTT. Protein product: CASSLGQGGTEAFF.

This clone occurred once. The gene calls are TRBV11-2 and TRBJ2-5, with D possibly matching TRBD2 (7 bases). The CDR3 is made up of 15 amino acids. Trimming stripped 3 bases from V and 5 bases from J, with 16 bases between. CDR1 and CDR2 (germline): SGHAT, FQNNGV. CDR3 amino acids: CASSLDRGGLETQYF. DNA of the CDR3: TGTGCCAGCAGCTTGGATAGGGGGGGCCTGGAGACCCAGTACTTC.

V gene TRBV21-1 combines with J gene TRBJ1-5; the table calls TRBD1, which could not be checked here. TRBV21-1 is a recognized pseudogene. The CDR3 extends over 15 amino acids. The CDR3 is CASSRGQGRYQPQHF. The CDR3 coding sequence is TGTGCCAGCAGCCGCGGACAGGGGAGATATCAGCCCCAGCATTTT.

The CDR3 loop reads CASSLDGPLDEQFF. In nucleotides, the CDR3 is TGTGCCAGCAGCTTAGACGGGCCCTTAGATGAGCAGTTCTTC. V gene TRBV7-2 combines with J gene TRBJ2-1; unclear D gene. The length of the CDR3 is 14 residues. Germline CDR1 and CDR2: SGHTA and FQGNSA. Trimming removed 1 base from V and 8 bases from J, with 12 bases in between.

The chain recombines TRBV6-5 with TRBJ1-5; 7 bases line up with TRBD1. There are 15 residues in the CDR3. Germline V gives CDR1 MNHEY, CDR2 SVGAGI. V lost 6 bases and J lost 5; bases outside the gene matches: 10. The CDR3 protein is CASRTTGLGHQPQHF. DNA of the CDR3: TGTGCCAGCAGGACGACAGGGTTGGGGCATCAGCCCCAGCATTTT.

The chain couples TRBV6-2 or TRBV6-3 to TRBJ2-7; 9 nucleotides agree with TRBD1. Looked up from germline, CDR1 is MNHEY and CDR2 is SVGEGT. The junction had 6 bases not matched to a gene; V was cut back by 0 bases and J by 3 bases. The CDR3 sequence is 16 residues long. The CDR3 region is CASSYSSRGQGYEQYF. The CDR3 nucleotides read TGTGCCAGCAGTTACTCCTCCAGGGGACAGGGCTACGAGCAGTACTTC.

This clone was found a few times. CDR3 sequence: CASSQDRGYNEQFF. In DNA, the CDR3 is TGTGCCAGCAGCCAAGATAGGGGGTACAATGAGCAGTTCTTC. The chain is built from TRBV3-1 (or the pseudogene TRBV3-2) and TRBJ2-1, with D possibly TRBD1 on 6 matching bases. Trimming removed 0 bases at V and 4 bases at J, with 7 bases between. The CDR3 has 14 residues. Germline assignment: CDR1 LGHDT and CDR2 YNNKEL (reference sequence).

This chain links TRBV11-2 with TRBJ2-7, with 7 bases lining up with TRBD1. This CDR3 spans 18 amino acids. V trimming: 3 bases; J trimming: 4 bases; junction bases outside the gene matches: 18. In germline, CDR1 is SGHAT, CDR2 FQNNGV. In DNA, the CDR3 is TGTGCCAGCAGCTTCCTAAAAGGCCAGAGACAGGGTCTGTACGAGCAGTACTTC. The encoded protein is CASSFLKGQRQGLYEQYF.

The chain has TRBV27 and TRBJ2-1; D not certain. Germline V gives CDR1 MNHEY, CDR2 SMNVEV (reference sequence). CDR3 size: 12 residues. Trimming stripped 6 bases from V and 12 bases from J, with 15 bases between. This CDR3 is CASSARATRQFF. Here the CDR3 DNA reads TGTGCCAGCAGCGCTCGGGCCACACGGCAGTTCTTC.